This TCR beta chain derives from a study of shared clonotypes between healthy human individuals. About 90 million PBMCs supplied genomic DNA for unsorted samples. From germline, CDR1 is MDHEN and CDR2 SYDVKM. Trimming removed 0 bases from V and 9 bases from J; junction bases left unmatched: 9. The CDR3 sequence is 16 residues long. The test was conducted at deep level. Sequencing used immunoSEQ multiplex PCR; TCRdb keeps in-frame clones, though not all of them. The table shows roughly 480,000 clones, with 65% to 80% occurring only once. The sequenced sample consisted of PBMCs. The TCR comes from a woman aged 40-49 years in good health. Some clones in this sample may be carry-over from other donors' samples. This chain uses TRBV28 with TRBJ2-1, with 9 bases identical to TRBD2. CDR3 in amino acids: CASSLWSAGGKGEQFF. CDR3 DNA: TGTGCCAGCAGTTTATGGTCAGCGGGAGGAAAAGGTGAGCAGTTCTTC.